This T cell receptor (beta chain) was sequenced in a study of blood T cells in healthy people across ages. About the study: For every two T cells, template switching captured about one barcoded beta molecule.

A second roughly 6 to 11 cycle PCR used barcoded and J-beta primers. TCRdb re-called the 5' RACE reads with MiXCR, one entry per CDR3 protein. This table has roughly 2 million distinct CDR3 sequences, 49% appearing once. Each sample used at least 7 million PBMCs. RNA extraction gave at least 5 micrograms of total RNA per sample. Germline CDR1 and CDR2: MNHEY and SMNVEV (reference sequence). J was trimmed by 6 bases and V by 2 bases; bases with no gene match: 7. This CDR3 has 15 residues. Input material: blood. V is TRBV27 and J is TRBJ1-2; 9 bases agree with TRBD1. This TCR came from a woman aged 40 to 50 in good health. CDR3 loop: CASSLDIGTGNGYTF. DNA of the CDR3: TGTGCCAGCAGTTTAGACATAGGGACAGGGAATGGCTACACCTTC.